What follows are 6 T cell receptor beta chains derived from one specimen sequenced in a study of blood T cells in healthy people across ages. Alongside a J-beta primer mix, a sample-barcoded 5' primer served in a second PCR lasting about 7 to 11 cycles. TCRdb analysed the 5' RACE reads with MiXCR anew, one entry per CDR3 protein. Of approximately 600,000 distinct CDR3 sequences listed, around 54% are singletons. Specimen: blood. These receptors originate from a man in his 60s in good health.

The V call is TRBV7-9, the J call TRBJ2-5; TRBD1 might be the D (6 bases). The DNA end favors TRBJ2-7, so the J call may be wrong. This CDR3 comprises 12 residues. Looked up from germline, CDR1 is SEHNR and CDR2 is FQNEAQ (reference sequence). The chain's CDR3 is CASMTGTYEQYF. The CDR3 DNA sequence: TGTGCCAGCATGACAGGCACCTACGAGCAGTACTTC.

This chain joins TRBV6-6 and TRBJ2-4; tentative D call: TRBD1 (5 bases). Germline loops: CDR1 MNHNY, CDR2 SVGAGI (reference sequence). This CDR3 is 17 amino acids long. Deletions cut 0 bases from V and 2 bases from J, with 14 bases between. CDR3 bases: TGTGCCAGCAGTTACTCTGGCAGGGTGGGAACCAAAAACATTCAGTACTTC. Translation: CASSYSGRVGTKNIQYF.

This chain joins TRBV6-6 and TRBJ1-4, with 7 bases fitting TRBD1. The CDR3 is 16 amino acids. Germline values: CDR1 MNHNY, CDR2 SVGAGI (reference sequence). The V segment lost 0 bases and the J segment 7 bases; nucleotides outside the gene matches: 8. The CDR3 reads CASSYSTGWVVEKLFF. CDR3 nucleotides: TGTGCCAGCAGTTACTCGACAGGGTGGGTTGTTGAAAAACTGTTTTTT.

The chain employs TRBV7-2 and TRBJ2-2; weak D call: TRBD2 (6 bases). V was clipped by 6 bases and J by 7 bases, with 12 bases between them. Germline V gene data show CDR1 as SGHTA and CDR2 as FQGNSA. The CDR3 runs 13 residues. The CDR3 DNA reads TGTGCCAGCAGTGGGCAGGGAGGCGGGGAGCTGTTTTTT. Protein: CASSGQGGGELFF.

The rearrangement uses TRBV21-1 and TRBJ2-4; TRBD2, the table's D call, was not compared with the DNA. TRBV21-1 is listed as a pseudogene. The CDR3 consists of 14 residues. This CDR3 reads CASSVRGAKNIQYF. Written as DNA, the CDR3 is TGTGCCAGCAGCGTTCGCGGGGCCAAAAACATTCAGTACTTC.

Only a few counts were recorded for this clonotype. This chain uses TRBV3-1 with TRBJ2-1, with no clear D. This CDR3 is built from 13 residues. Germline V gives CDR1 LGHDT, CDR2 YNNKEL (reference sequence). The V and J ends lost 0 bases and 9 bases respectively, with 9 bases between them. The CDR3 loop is CASSQDTRAEQFF. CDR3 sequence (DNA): TGTGCCAGCAGCCAAGATACCCGTGCTGAGCAGTTCTTC.